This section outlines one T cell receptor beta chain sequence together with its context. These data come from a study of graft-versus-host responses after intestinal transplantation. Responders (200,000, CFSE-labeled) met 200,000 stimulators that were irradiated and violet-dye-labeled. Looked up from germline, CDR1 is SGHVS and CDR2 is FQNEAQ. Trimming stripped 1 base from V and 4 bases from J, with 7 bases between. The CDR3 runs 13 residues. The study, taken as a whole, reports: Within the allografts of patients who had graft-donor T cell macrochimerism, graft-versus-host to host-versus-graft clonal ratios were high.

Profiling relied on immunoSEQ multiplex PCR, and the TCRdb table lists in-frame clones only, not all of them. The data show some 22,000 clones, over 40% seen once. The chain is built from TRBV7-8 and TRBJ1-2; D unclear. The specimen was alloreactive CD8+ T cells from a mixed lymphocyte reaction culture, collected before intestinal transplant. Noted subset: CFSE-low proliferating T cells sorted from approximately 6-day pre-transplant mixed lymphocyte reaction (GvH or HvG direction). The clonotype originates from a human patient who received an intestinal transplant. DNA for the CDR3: TGTGCCAGCAGCTTAGGAGAATCCTATGGCTACACCTTC. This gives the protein CASSLGESYGYTF.